These T cell receptor beta chains were read from a single sample in a study of OX40 agonist ivuxolimab in advanced cancers. Clones were sequenced by immunoSEQ multiplex PCR, and TCRdb holds only the in-frame ones, with some missing. In the table there are about 60,000 clones, around 86% of which are singletons. Specimen: CD4+ or CD8+ T cells sorted from blood, collected in a trial of the OX40 agonist ivuxolimab. The receptors derive from an adult with an advanced solid tumor such as melanoma, head and neck, liver or kidney cancer. CDR3s include the opening cysteine and the closing phenylalanine or tryptophan. Fields, in order: V gene, J gene, D gene, CDR3 DNA, CDR3 protein. D genes are given only for firm matches.

TRBV5-4	TRBJ1-3	.	TGTGCCAGCAGCTTGGACCCAGGGGCTGGAAACACCATATATTTT	CASSLDPGAGNTIYF
TRBV7-2	TRBJ2-4	.	TGTGCCAGCAGCTTTTACGGGGATGTGAACATTCAGTACTTC	CASSFYGDVNIQYF
TRBV5-8	TRBJ2-3	TRBD2	TGTGCCAGCAGCCCTACGACGGGCGGGGGTAGCACAGATACGCAGTATTTT	CASSPTTGGGSTDTQYF
TRBV6-8	TRBJ1-5	.	TGTGCCAGCAGTTACGGTAGGGGCAATCAGCCCCAGCATTTT	CASSYGRGNQPQHF
TRBV4-3	TRBJ2-7	.	TGCGCCAGCAGCCAAGAGTTAAGGAGTGAGCAGTACTTC	CASSQELRSEQYF
TRBV4-2	TRBJ2-3	.	TGTGCCAGCAGCCAAGAGGCAGGGGGGAGTAAAGATACGCAGTATTTT	CASSQEAGGSKDTQYF
TRBV19	TRBJ2-7	.	TGTGCCAGTAAAGGTAGGACGTCCTACGAGCAGTACTTC	CASKGRTSYEQYF
TRBV28	TRBJ2-7	.	TGTGCCAGCAGTCCTAGAAACGAGCAGTACTTC	CASSPRNEQYF
TRBV5-6	TRBJ1-2	.	TGTGCCAGCCGATCGACGACCGGCTACACCTTC	CASRSTTGYTF
TRBV7-8	TRBJ1-2	TRBD1	TGTGCCAGCAGCTTATCAGGGGGGGACTCGGGTGGCTACACCTTC	CASSLSGGDSGGYTF
TRBV28	TRBJ1-5	.	TGTGCCAGCAGTTTTAGAGGGCCCCAGCATTTT	CASSFRGPQHF
TRBV21-1	TRBJ2-3	.	TGTGCCAGCAGCAAAGCTGCGGGGGACACAGATACGCAGTATTTT	CASSKAAGDTDTQYF
TRBV4-3	TRBJ2-2	.	TGCGCCAGCAGCCAAGAAGGGTATTCGAACACCGGGGAGCTGTTTTTT	CASSQEGYSNTGELFF
TRBV19	TRBJ2-7	TRBD1	TGTGCCAGTAGCGCTGCCGGAGCAGGGGGCTTGTACGAGCAGTACTTC	CASSAAGAGGLYEQYF
TRBV4-3	TRBJ1-6	.	TGCGCCAGCAGCCCGGCTACGAATAATTCACCCCTCCACTTT	CASSPATNNSPLHF